This T cell receptor (beta chain) was found in a study of T cells in women clearing cervical HPV infection. Study-level background: Donors had HPV16-related CIN3 or worse; 2 had invasive cancer.

Study-wide points: Repertoire richness, not evenness, was significantly elevated in CIN3+ cases versus controls.

Comments on this clone: Its antigen is undetermined. The read gets to within 3 residues of the CDR3 end, and the germline J gene fills in the rest.

Sequencing was performed with immunoSEQ multiplex PCR; in TCRdb, only in-frame clones are kept and a portion is missing. Recorded for this sample: about 24,000 clones. In germline, CDR1 is SGHTA, CDR2 FQGNSA. This CDR3 spans 15 amino acids. The germline V and J ends were trimmed by 1 base and 7 bases, with 14 bases remaining between them. The sample comprised blood buffy coat. The chain employs TRBV7-2 and TRBJ2-1; D gene unclear. This TCR was sampled from a woman between 18 and 70 years old with a cervical HPV16 infection that either progressed to CIN3+ or cleared (not recorded which). The covered CDR3 bases are TGTGCCAGCAGCTTAGGCCCCGCGCAAGGGAATGAG. Residues: CASSLGPAQGNE. The complete CDR3 protein is CASSLGPAQGNEQFF. Using reference TRBV7-2 and TRBJ2-1 for the parts outside the CDR3, the full variable domain is GAGVSQSPSNKVTEKGKDVELRCDPISGHTALYWYRQSLGQGLEFLIYFQGNSAPDKSGLPSDRFSAERTGGSVSTLTIQRTQQEDSAVYLCASSLGPAQGNEQFFGPGTRLTVL.